These T cell receptor beta chains were read from a single sample in a study of T cell responses to AZD1222 COVID-19 vaccine. Measured with immunoSEQ multiplex PCR; TCRdb has only the in-frame clones, and not every one. The profile shows 140,000 or so clones, approximately 89% of them singletons. The sequencing here drew on peripheral blood, taken 28 days after the second AZD1222 dose. Receptors originate from an adult who received the AZD1222 COVID-19 vaccine. The CDR3 runs from the conserved cysteine through the conserved F or W. The order of the fields is J gene, clone size, D gene, V gene, CDR3 DNA, CDR3 protein. The D gene is left open where the match is weak. Clone sizes are given selectively: once, few, many, or a class where the clone is expanded.

j_call: TRBJ1-1; clone_size: NA; d_call: NA; v_call: TRBV5-5; cdr3_nt: TGTGCCAGCAGCCCCCAGGGTGGTGAAGCTTTCTTT; cdr3_aa: CASSPQGGEAFF
j_call: TRBJ1-5; clone_size: NA; d_call: NA; v_call: TRBV7-8; cdr3_nt: TGTGCCAGCAGCTTAGATCTTACAGGGAAGGGTGCAAATCAGCCCCAGCATTTT; cdr3_aa: CASSLDLTGKGANQPQHF
j_call: TRBJ2-5; clone_size: NA; d_call: NA; v_call: TRBV7-9; cdr3_nt: TGTGCCAGCAGCCAGGGAGTCGTCGAGACCCAGTACTTC; cdr3_aa: CASSQGVVETQYF
j_call: TRBJ2-7; clone_size: NA; d_call: TRBD1; v_call: TRBV5-6; cdr3_nt: TGTGCCAGCAGCCGAGGACAGGGCAGCTCCTACGAGCAGTACTTC; cdr3_aa: CASSRGQGSSYEQYF
j_call: TRBJ2-1; clone_size: NA; d_call: TRBD1; v_call: TRBV4-1; cdr3_nt: TGCGCCAGCAGCCAAAGGGACGGGACAGGGGATTTCAATGAGCAGTTCTTC; cdr3_aa: CASSQRDGTGDFNEQFF
j_call: TRBJ1-1; clone_size: NA; d_call: NA; v_call: TRBV6-4; cdr3_nt: TGTGCCAGCAGTGTCGACCACAGCCAGAACACTGAAGCTTTCTTT; cdr3_aa: CASSVDHSQNTEAFF
j_call: TRBJ1-1; clone_size: NA; d_call: NA; v_call: TRBV3-1/TRBV3-2; cdr3_nt: TGTGCCAGCAGCCAACAGGGATTATGGGGAGGGGACACTGAAGCTTTCTTT; cdr3_aa: CASSQQGLWGGDTEAFF
j_call: TRBJ2-1; clone_size: NA; d_call: NA; v_call: TRBV28; cdr3_nt: TGTGCCAGCAGTTTATCGATGAATGAGCAGTTCTTC; cdr3_aa: CASSLSMNEQFF
j_call: TRBJ2-7; clone_size: NA; d_call: NA; v_call: TRBV10-3; cdr3_nt: TGTGCCATCAGCTCCGGGTACGAGCAGTACTTC; cdr3_aa: CAISSGYEQYF
j_call: TRBJ2-3; clone_size: NA; d_call: NA; v_call: TRBV24-1; cdr3_nt: TGTGCCACCAGTGATTTTGATGGCACAGATACGCAGTATTTT; cdr3_aa: CATSDFDGTDTQYF
j_call: TRBJ1-1; clone_size: NA; d_call: NA; v_call: TRBV6-1; cdr3_nt: TGTGCCAGCAGTGAATGGGGGGCAGGGACTGAAGCTTTCTTT; cdr3_aa: CASSEWGAGTEAFF
j_call: TRBJ2-1; clone_size: NA; d_call: TRBD2; v_call: TRBV6-1; cdr3_nt: TGTGCCAGCAGTGAAGGTATAGCGGGGAGTGGGACCTACAATGAGCAGTTCTTC; cdr3_aa: CASSEGIAGSGTYNEQFF
j_call: TRBJ2-7; clone_size: NA; d_call: NA; v_call: TRBV5-8; cdr3_nt: TGTGCCGGTAAGCTGGCCGAGCAGTACTTC; cdr3_aa: CAGKLAEQYF
j_call: TRBJ2-5; clone_size: NA; d_call: TRBD2; v_call: TRBV13; cdr3_nt: TGTGCCAGCAGCTTTCGGGCGGGGAGGGGAGAGACCCAGTACTTC; cdr3_aa: CASSFRAGRGETQYF
j_call: TRBJ2-7; clone_size: NA; d_call: NA; v_call: TRBV21-1; cdr3_nt: TGTGCCAGCAGCAAAGGGGGCTGGAGACAGGGATTAAACGAGCAGTACTTC; cdr3_aa: CASSKGGWRQGLNEQYF
j_call: TRBJ1-1; clone_size: NA; d_call: NA; v_call: TRBV3-1/TRBV3-2; cdr3_nt: TGTGCCAGCAGCCAAGAACCAGGGCCGAACACTGAAGCTTTCTTT; cdr3_aa: CASSQEPGPNTEAFF
j_call: TRBJ2-7; clone_size: NA; d_call: TRBD2; v_call: TRBV5-4; cdr3_nt: TGTGCCAGCAGCTCCGGAGCGGGGAGGCCCCTCGAGCAGTACTTC; cdr3_aa: CASSSGAGRPLEQYF
j_call: TRBJ1-2; clone_size: NA; d_call: NA; v_call: TRBV28; cdr3_nt: TGTGCCAGCAGTTTGAGGGAATATGGCTACACCTTC; cdr3_aa: CASSLREYGYTF
j_call: TRBJ2-3; clone_size: NA; d_call: NA; v_call: TRBV18; cdr3_nt: TGTGCCAGCTCACCACCGCTCGAGACAGATACGCAGTATTTT; cdr3_aa: CASSPPLETDTQYF
j_call: TRBJ1-4; clone_size: NA; d_call: TRBD1; v_call: TRBV28; cdr3_nt: TGTGCCAGCACACTAGGGGGCAGGGAGGGTGAAAAACTGTTTTTT; cdr3_aa: CASTLGGREGEKLFF
j_call: TRBJ2-7; clone_size: once; d_call: NA; v_call: TRBV7-9; cdr3_nt: TGTGCCAGCAGCTTATCCTACGAGCAGTACTTC; cdr3_aa: CASSLSYEQYF
j_call: TRBJ1-5; clone_size: once; d_call: TRBD1; v_call: TRBV27; cdr3_nt: TGTGCCAGCAGGCTGACAGGGGAGGGCAATCAGCCCCAGCATTTT; cdr3_aa: CASRLTGEGNQPQHF
j_call: TRBJ2-7; clone_size: NA; d_call: NA; v_call: TRBV2; cdr3_nt: TGTGCCAGCAGCAAATGGGACGAGCAGTACTTC; cdr3_aa: CASSKWDEQYF
j_call: TRBJ1-3; clone_size: NA; d_call: TRBD1; v_call: TRBV11-1; cdr3_nt: TGTGCCAGCAGCTCGGGACAGGACTCTGGAAACACCATATATTTT; cdr3_aa: CASSSGQDSGNTIYF
j_call: TRBJ1-6; clone_size: once; d_call: NA; v_call: TRBV19; cdr3_nt: TGTGCCAGTAGTAGGGGTTCCGATTCACCCCTCCACTTT; cdr3_aa: CASSRGSDSPLHF
j_call: TRBJ1-5; clone_size: NA; d_call: NA; v_call: TRBV28; cdr3_nt: TGTGCCAGCAGTTTAACAACCTTGAGCAATCAGCCCCAGCATTTT; cdr3_aa: CASSLTTLSNQPQHF
j_call: TRBJ2-3; clone_size: NA; d_call: TRBD1; v_call: TRBV18; cdr3_nt: TGTGCCAGCTCACCACCGCTTGGACAGGGGACAGATACGCAGTATTTT; cdr3_aa: CASSPPLGQGTDTQYF
j_call: TRBJ2-7; clone_size: NA; d_call: NA; v_call: TRBV3-1/TRBV3-2; cdr3_nt: TGTGCCAGCAGCCAGGACAGCTCGTCCTACGAGCAGTACTTC; cdr3_aa: CASSQDSSSYEQYF
j_call: TRBJ2-7; clone_size: NA; d_call: NA; v_call: TRBV13; cdr3_nt: TGTGCCAGCAGCTCCAAAACTTCGGGGTCCTACGAGCAGTACTTC; cdr3_aa: CASSSKTSGSYEQYF
j_call: TRBJ2-1; clone_size: NA; d_call: NA; v_call: TRBV6-6; cdr3_nt: TGTGCCAGCAGGCGAGGACCCACCGTCGAGGGAAATGAGCAGTTCTTC; cdr3_aa: CASRRGPTVEGNEQFF
j_call: TRBJ2-2; clone_size: NA; d_call: NA; v_call: TRBV2; cdr3_nt: TGTGCCAGCAGTGCTTTGGGGCCAACGAACACCGGGGAGCTGTTTTTT; cdr3_aa: CASSALGPTNTGELFF
j_call: TRBJ1-4; clone_size: NA; d_call: TRBD1; v_call: TRBV19; cdr3_nt: TGTGCCAGTAGTGACAGGGGCCAAGCGGGTAATGAAAAACTGTTTTTT; cdr3_aa: CASSDRGQAGNEKLFF
j_call: TRBJ1-5; clone_size: NA; d_call: NA; v_call: TRBV30; cdr3_nt: TGTGCCTGGGGGGCAGGAGGTTATCAGCCCCAGCATTTT; cdr3_aa: CAWGAGGYQPQHF
j_call: TRBJ1-1; clone_size: once; d_call: TRBD1; v_call: TRBV18; cdr3_nt: TGTGCCAGCTCACCAAAGACAGGGCGGAACACTGAAGCTTTCTTT; cdr3_aa: CASSPKTGRNTEAFF
j_call: TRBJ1-2; clone_size: NA; d_call: NA; v_call: TRBV2; cdr3_nt: TGTGCCAGCAGTGTTGGAGGGAGGGTCCATGGCTACACCTTC; cdr3_aa: CASSVGGRVHGYTF
j_call: TRBJ1-1; clone_size: NA; d_call: TRBD1; v_call: TRBV6-2/TRBV6-3; cdr3_nt: TGTGCCAGCAGTTACTCTCCGGACAGGGCGAACACTGAAGCTTTCTTT; cdr3_aa: CASSYSPDRANTEAFF
j_call: TRBJ2-7; clone_size: once; d_call: NA; v_call: TRBV12-3/TRBV12-4; cdr3_nt: TGTGCCAGCAGTCTCCCCGGGGGAGGTCCGTACTTC; cdr3_aa: CASSLPGGGPYF
j_call: TRBJ2-7; clone_size: NA; d_call: TRBD1; v_call: TRBV9; cdr3_nt: TGTGCCAGCAACCCCGGGACAGGGGTCGAGCAGTACTTC; cdr3_aa: CASNPGTGVEQYF
j_call: TRBJ2-6; clone_size: NA; d_call: NA; v_call: TRBV24-1; cdr3_nt: TGTGCCACCAGTGACTCCCGAAGACGAGGCGTCGCTGGGGCCAACGTCCTGACTTTC; cdr3_aa: CATSDSRRRGVAGANVLTF
j_call: TRBJ1-3; clone_size: NA; d_call: NA; v_call: TRBV4-1; cdr3_nt: TGCGCCAGCAGCCAAGAGAAGTCCCTATCTGGAAACACCATATATTTT; cdr3_aa: CASSQEKSLSGNTIYF
j_call: TRBJ1-6; clone_size: NA; d_call: TRBD1; v_call: TRBV4-1; cdr3_nt: TGCGCCAGCAGCCAAGTGCACAGGGGGAATTCACCCCTCCACTTT; cdr3_aa: CASSQVHRGNSPLHF
j_call: TRBJ2-7; clone_size: NA; d_call: NA; v_call: TRBV5-6; cdr3_nt: TGTGCCAGCACCGTTTTAGGGAGCTCCTACGAGCAGTACTTC; cdr3_aa: CASTVLGSSYEQYF
j_call: TRBJ1-4; clone_size: NA; d_call: NA; v_call: TRBV11-3; cdr3_nt: TGTGCCAGCAGTATTGGGGGTGGTAATGAAAAACTGTTTTTT; cdr3_aa: CASSIGGGNEKLFF
j_call: TRBJ1-2; clone_size: once; d_call: NA; v_call: TRBV7-3; cdr3_nt: TGTGCCAGCAGCTTATCCCCCTTAATAAACCCGCTCAAACCTGGCTACACCTTC; cdr3_aa: CASSLSPLINPLKPGYTF
j_call: TRBJ1-5; clone_size: NA; d_call: TRBD1; v_call: TRBV10-3; cdr3_nt: TGTGCCTCCCAGGGGGGCGATCAGCCCCAGCATTTT; cdr3_aa: CASQGGDQPQHF
j_call: TRBJ1-1; clone_size: NA; d_call: NA; v_call: TRBV29-1; cdr3_nt: TGCAGCGTGCAATGGGGCACTGAAGCTTTCTTT; cdr3_aa: CSVQWGTEAFF
j_call: TRBJ1-4; clone_size: NA; d_call: NA; v_call: TRBV4-2; cdr3_nt: TGTGCCAGCAGCCAAGATCTCTGGGGGGTAACTAATGAAAAACTGTTTTTT; cdr3_aa: CASSQDLWGVTNEKLFF